This T cell receptor beta chain is from a study of T-cell reconstitution after alpha-beta-depleted transplantation in children. The CDR3 loop spans 16 amino acids. Germline assignment: CDR1 ENHRY and CDR2 SYGVKD. Trimming cost V 2 bases and J 2 bases; bases outside gene matches: 6. The library targeted TCRbeta and was prepared with unique molecular identifiers. One entry per CDR3 protein, called by TCRdb with MiXCR from the PCR reads. The table includes 450,000 to 600,000 distinct CDR3 sequences, around 16% detected once. This clonotype was found a few times. Sample: PBMCs from the stem cell graft donor, taken from the stem cell graft. The receptor comes from a human donor who donated a stem cell graft to a child with acute lymphoblastic leukemia. The V call is TRBV10-3, the J call TRBJ2-7; the match to TRBD1 covers 10 bases. For the CDR3, the DNA is TGTGCCATCAGTGAGACGTGGGGACAGGGGCCCTACGAGCAGTACTTC. Translation: CAISETWGQGPYEQYF.